This T cell receptor beta chain was sequenced for a study of regulatory T cells in long-lasting Graves disease. Study background: Newly diagnosed Graves' patients took antithyroid drugs under 3 months.

In germline, CDR1 is KGHSH, CDR2 LQKENI. The CDR3 loop spans 13 amino acids. V lost 2 bases to trimming and J lost 9 bases, with 11 bases between them. The time point here: newly diagnosed GD, antithyroid drugs for less than 3 months. PBMC-extracted RNA yielded the TCR library. Those enrolled as patients came out of an endocrinology department in Xi'an, China. Only a few counts were recorded for this clonotype. A clone one base away is much larger, so this may be a read error. Researchers made TCR beta libraries by using iRepertoire HTBI primers and running Arm-PCR on CDR3 regions. TCRdb processed the multiplex PCR reads anew with MiXCR; each CDR3 protein has one entry. The repertoire holds about 450,000 distinct CDR3 sequences, with 12% to 15% as singletons. The same data also went into a second study, on T cells in Graves' hyperthyroidism and ophthalmopathy.

The chain uses TRBV18 and TRBJ1-5; D uncertain. The sequence was collected from a woman between 45 and 65 years old with Graves disease. The sequencing used peripheral blood mononuclear cells (PBMCs), collected at new diagnosis, from a patient treated with antithyroid drugs. The chain's CDR3 is CASSPVPDLPQHF. CDR3 bases: TGTGCCAGCTCACCAGTCCCCGATCTGCCCCAGCATTTT. The whole variable domain, remainder taken from reference TRBV18 and TRBJ1-5, is NAGVMQNPRHLVRRRGQEARLRCSPMKGHSHVYWYRQLPEEGLKFMVYLQKENIIDESGMPKERFSAEFPKEGPSILRIQQVVRGDSAAYFCASSPVPDLPQHFGDGTRLSIL.